These T cell receptor beta chains were read from a single sample in a study of shared clonotypes between healthy human individuals. Assay used: immunoSEQ multiplex PCR; TCRdb lists only in-frame clones, some missing. This sample has 2 million to 2.5 million clones, with roughly 92% found just once. Sequences were obtained from naive CD4+ T cells from PBMCs. Receptor source: a man younger than 35 in good health. Some clones in this sample may be carry-over from other donors' samples. Both conserved end residues are trimmed from each CDR3. The order of the fields is CDR3 protein, V gene, J gene.

ASSLAVGATLTKPQH	TRBV28	TRBJ1-5
ASSPVSAGKNYGYT	TRBV19	TRBJ1-2
ASSIGQGLANEKLF	TRBV5-1	TRBJ1-4
ASSYPGRKAYGYT	TRBV28	TRBJ1-2
ASSPSENEQF	TRBV18	TRBJ2-1
ASTRDRNTGELF	TRBV28	TRBJ2-2
AWSRPVGVYGYT	TRBV30	TRBJ1-2
ASSYSGTGFQPQH	TRBV6-6	TRBJ1-5
ASTSQSASGNTIY	TRBV9	TRBJ1-3
ASSFPGYSYNEQF	TRBV7-9	TRBJ2-1
ASRLPGMKGTEAF	TRBV6-1	TRBJ1-1
AWSVLPSLAYPYGYT	TRBV30	TRBJ1-2
ASTTAVNTEAF	TRBV23-1	TRBJ1-1
ASHLAVGGDDYGYT	TRBV28	TRBJ1-2
ASSLTGGRETQY	TRBV18	TRBJ2-5
SVRPGLAGDEQF	TRBV29-1	TRBJ2-1
ASSGAGGRDIQY	TRBV2	TRBJ2-4
ASRLAGVTDEQY	TRBV19	TRBJ2-7
ASSFIRYSNQPQH	TRBV28	TRBJ1-5
ASSLIMGSSNTGELF	TRBV11-2	TRBJ2-2
ASFQGYTGELF	TRBV6-1	TRBJ2-2
ASKGASGFTGELF	TRBV19	TRBJ2-2
ARSFFSSWDRGEPPYEQY	TRBV5-3	TRBJ2-7
ASSFGGPENEKLF	TRBV28	TRBJ1-4
ASSSRGEQY	TRBV28	TRBJ2-7
ASSRDSHEKLF	TRBV18	TRBJ1-4
AWMAQTYETQY	TRBV30	TRBJ2-5
ASSPTTSSYNEQF	TRBV18	TRBJ2-1
ASSVGGAKNIQY	TRBV28	TRBJ2-4
ASSQEGGVRGTQY	TRBV4-1	TRBJ2-5
ASSYKQGDYEQY	TRBV27	TRBJ2-7
ASSIKGWATEAF	TRBV19	TRBJ1-1
ASSLGQVFQPQH	TRBV28	TRBJ1-5
ASSSRVGTQY	TRBV6-5	TRBJ2-5
ASRTGANYGYT	TRBV6-5	TRBJ1-2
ASSLDWGRNYEQY	TRBV5-6	TRBJ2-7
ASSLAGTGRGTEAF	TRBV7-2	TRBJ1-1
ASSTSGRGTDTQY	TRBV27	TRBJ2-3
ASSQVTSGRASYEQY	TRBV4-1	TRBJ2-7
ASSQDPRTGGYGYT	TRBV4-3	TRBJ1-2
ASGNTQADTQY	TRBV9	TRBJ2-3
ASSPYGYT	TRBV10-1	TRBJ1-2
SVAGGYEQY	TRBV29-1	TRBJ2-7
ASSRSGTRGQETQY	TRBV6-6	TRBJ2-5
ASRRGASEKLF	TRBV6-5	TRBJ1-4